This entry lists 25 T cell receptor beta chains sequenced from one sample in a study of CD8 T cells in Susac syndrome. It was with random hexamers that 0.5 to 1 ug RNA was reverse transcribed. TCRdb fed the immunoSEQ multiplex PCR reads into MiXCR, producing one record per CDR3 protein. Among some 190,000 distinct CDR3 sequences listed, around 95% were seen once. The specimen was CD4+ T cells from PBMCs. These receptors all come from a human donor with multiple sclerosis.

CDR3 nucleotide sequence: TGTGCCAGCAGTACGGTTGGCTACGAGCAGTACTTC. Residues: CASSTVGYEQYF. J is TRBJ2-7 and V is TRBV27; no reliable D call. This CDR3 has 12 residues. Germline-derived CDR1 and CDR2 are MNHEY and SMNVEV (reference sequence). Trimming cost V 5 bases and J 3 bases, with 8 bases left between them.

This clonotype was counted a single time. The V and J genes are TRBV29-1 and TRBJ1-5; 11 bases map to TRBD1. This CDR3 region has 14 residues. With 4 bases clipped from V and 6 bases from J, the junction kept 5 bases outside the gene matches. Germline V lookup: CDR1 SQVTM, CDR2 ANQGSEA. The CDR3 here is CSVGGQGDGQPQHF. In nucleotides, the CDR3 is TGCAGCGTTGGGGGACAGGGGGATGGTCAGCCCCAGCATTTT. The whole variable domain, remainder taken from reference TRBV29-1 and TRBJ1-5, is SAVISQKPSRDICQRGTSLTIQCQVDSQVTMMFWYRQQPGQSLTLIATANQGSEATYESGFVIDKFPISRPNLTFSTLTVSNMSPEDSSIYLCSVGGQGDGQPQHFGDGTRLSIL.

The chain has TRBV2 and TRBJ2-7; no clear D gene. Per germline, CDR1 SNHLY and CDR2 FYNNEI. The V and J ends lost 5 bases and 0 bases respectively, with 11 bases between them. This CDR3 region has 14 residues. In DNA form, the CDR3 reads TGTGCCAGCAGTAATGGGATACTCTCCTACGAGCAGTACTTC. Its translation: CASSNGILSYEQYF. The complete variable domain, with remaining parts taken from reference TRBV2 and TRBJ2-7, reads EPEVTQTPSHQVTQMGQEVILRCVPISNHLYFYWYRQILGQKVEFLVSFYNNEISEKSEIFDDQFSVERPDGSNFTLKIRSTKLEDSAMYFCASSNGILSYEQYFGPGTRLTVT.

This chain connects TRBV20-1 to TRBJ1-2; no clear D gene. The germline gives CDR1 DFQATT, CDR2 SNEGSKA (reference sequence). V lost 6 bases to trimming and J lost 8 bases, with 10 bases between them. The CDR3 loop spans 10 amino acids. The CDR3 DNA reads as TGCAGTGCGCCGATTAGAGGCTACACCTTC. Its translation: CSAPIRGYTF.

The V call is TRBV28, the J call TRBJ2-1; D is perhaps TRBD1 (6 bases). Germline CDR1 MDHEN, CDR2 SYDVKM. The CDR3 length is 14 residues. V was trimmed by 6 bases and J by 1 base, leaving 10 bases between them. The CDR3 spells CASRMRGSYNEQFF. The CDR3 DNA sequence: TGTGCCAGCAGGATGAGGGGGTCCTACAATGAGCAGTTCTTC.

The chain employs TRBV29-1 and TRBJ2-1; D remains unclear. Germline V gene lookup returns CDR1 SQVTM and CDR2 ANQGSEA. Trimming cost V 3 bases and J 8 bases, with 8 bases left between them. The CDR3 has 11 amino acids. The CDR3 DNA is TGCAGCGTTGAGTCAAGGGATGAGCAGTTCTTC. It encodes CSVESRDEQFF.

This chain links TRBV30 with TRBJ2-2; no clear D gene. The CDR3 runs 12 residues. Trimming stripped 7 bases from V and 2 bases from J, with 8 bases between. CDR1 is GTSNPN and CDR2 is SVGIG in the germline V gene (reference sequence). The CDR3, as DNA: TGTGCCTCTCAACCTAACACCGGGGAGCTGTTTTTT. Protein product: CASQPNTGELFF.

Remarks on this clonotype: Its ends do not fully match the called genes, so a read error is possible. The chain is built from TRBV30 and TRBJ2-5; TRBD1 or TRBD2 may be the D gene (5 bases each). Germline-derived CDR1 and CDR2 are GTSNPN and SVGIG (reference sequence). The CDR3 covers 15 residues. The CDR3 reads CAWNLGTGYQGTQYF. The DNA of the CDR3 is TGTGCCTGGAACCTCGGGACGGGATATCAAGGGACCCAGTACTTC.

The genes are TRBV20-1 and TRBJ2-3; the match to TRBD2 covers 13 bases. The CDR3 length is 18 residues. J gave up 0 bases and V 3 bases, and 9 bases lay outside the gene matches. CDR1 is DFQATT, CDR2 SNEGSKA, per germline (reference sequence). CDR3 DNA sequence: TGCAGTGCTAGTTCCGGACTAGCGGGGGTTCCTAGCACAGATACGCAGTATTTT. Residues: CSASSGLAGVPSTDTQYF.

This chain connects TRBV3-2 to TRBJ1-2. TRBV3-2 is a listed pseudogene. The CDR3 has 9 residues. The CDR3 reads CASSQAVYF. DNA of the CDR3: TGTGCCAGCAGCCAAGCAGTTTACTTC.

This clonotype was observed a single time. Written as DNA, the CDR3 is TGTGCCTGGAGTGGTCGGGGACGTTTTTATGGCTACACCTTC. It codes for CAWSGRGRFYGYTF. This chain uses TRBV30 with TRBJ1-2, with TRBD1 as a possible D gene (5 bases). Germline V gives CDR1 GTSNPN, CDR2 SVGIG (reference sequence). The V and J ends lost 1 base and 5 bases respectively, with 14 bases between them. This CDR3 comprises 14 residues. The whole variable domain, filled in from reference TRBV30 and TRBJ1-2, reads SQTIHQWPATLVQPVGSPLSLECTVEGTSNPNLYWYRQAAGRGLQLLFYSVGIGQISSEVPQNLSASRPQDRQFILSSKKLLLSDSGFYLCAWSGRGRFYGYTFGSGTRLTVV.

J is TRBJ1-2 and V is TRBV4-2, with D unresolved. V lost 0 bases to trimming and J lost 7 bases, with 12 bases between them. Germline V gene lookup returns CDR1 LGHNA and CDR2 YNFKEQ. This CDR3 has 14 amino acids. This CDR3 reads CASSQDGRGVGYTF. For the CDR3, the DNA is TGTGCCAGCAGCCAAGATGGGCGTGGGGTTGGCTACACCTTC.

The chain recombines TRBV30 with TRBJ1-1; D is unresolved. V lost 3 bases and J 0 bases, leaving 11 bases between the germline ends. The CDR3 extends over 14 amino acids. Looked up from germline, CDR1 is GTSNPN and CDR2 is SVGIG (reference sequence). In DNA, the CDR3 is TGTGCCTGGAGGTACAGCAACCTGAACACTGAAGCTTTCTTT. Its translation is CAWRYSNLNTEAFF.

The rearrangement links TRBV4-1 to TRBJ2-4, with 9 bases matching TRBD2. Germline V gene data show CDR1 as MGHRA and CDR2 as YSYEKL. This CDR3 is 20 amino acids long. Trimming removed 1 base from V and 0 bases from J; junction bases left unmatched: 13. The CDR3: CASSQAGASGVLLAKNIQYF. CDR3 in DNA: TGCGCCAGCAGCCAAGCAGGGGCTAGCGGGGTGCTACTAGCCAAAAACATTCAGTACTTC.

The V and J genes are TRBV18 and TRBJ1-5; possibly TRBD1 for D (6 bases). The CDR3 spans 15 residues. V dropped 3 bases and J dropped 4 bases, with 13 bases sitting between them. Germline lookup yields CDR1 KGHSH and CDR2 LQKENI. Written as DNA, the CDR3 is TGTGCCAGCTCACCCCCTGGGGGGGCGAATCAGCCCCAGCATTTT. As protein: CASSPPGGANQPQHF.

This sequence joins TRBV29-1 and TRBJ1-1; the match to TRBD1 covers 9 bases. J gave up 3 bases and V 7 bases, and 9 bases lay outside the gene matches. The length of the CDR3 is 14 residues. Germline V lookup: CDR1 SQVTM, CDR2 ANQGSEA. CDR3 bases: TGCAGCGCCAGAACCGGGACAGGGCACACTGAAGCTTTCTTT. Translation: CSARTGTGHTEAFF.

The gene calls are TRBV18 and TRBJ1-1, with D unclear. Trimming left V 0 bases short and J 4 bases short, with 9 bases between. Per germline, CDR1 KGHSH and CDR2 LQKENI. This CDR3 is 14 amino acids long. The CDR3 DNA reads as TGTGCCAGCTCACCACCCCCCCCGGGCACTGAAGCTTTCTTT. This gives the protein CASSPPPPGTEAFF.

J is TRBJ1-2 and V is TRBV15; tentatively, D is TRBD1 (6 bases). V lost 7 bases to trimming and J lost 4 bases, with 22 bases between them. Germline values: CDR1 LNHNV, CDR2 YYDKDF (reference sequence). This CDR3 is 16 amino acids long. CDR3 DNA: TGTGCCACCAAGGCGAGGGGGGAGAGAGGTAGCTATGGCTACACCTTC. Its protein product is CATKARGERGSYGYTF. The whole variable domain, remainder taken from reference TRBV15 and TRBJ1-2, is DAMVIQNPRYQVTQFGKPVTLSCSQTLNHNVMYWYQQKSSQAPKLLFHYYDKDFNNEADTPDNFQSRRPNTSFCFLDIRSPGLGDTAMYLCATKARGERGSYGYTFGSGTRLTVV.

The J gene is TRBJ2-3, the V gene TRBV20-1; TRBD2 is a possible D gene (6 bases). CDR1 and CDR2 from the germline V gene are DFQATT and SNEGSKA (reference sequence). The CDR3 loop spans 14 amino acids. Trimming removed 1 base from V and 1 base from J, with 9 bases in between. In nucleotides, the CDR3 is TGCAGTGCTAGAGCAGGGACTGGCACAGATACGCAGTATTTT. As protein: CSARAGTGTDTQYF.

The V gene is TRBV16, the J gene TRBJ1-2; tentatively, D is TRBD1 (5 bases). V was cut by 3 bases and J by 3 bases, with 20 bases left in between. The CDR3 has 17 residues. Germline CDR1 and CDR2: KGHSY and FQNENV. The CDR3: CASSHLGRPGSDYGYTF. The CDR3 DNA reads TGTGCCAGCAGCCATTTGGGCAGGCCAGGGAGTGACTATGGCTACACCTTC.

This chain links TRBV29-1 with TRBJ1-5, with TRBD1 matching over 7 bases. The CDR3 is made up of 16 amino acids. The germline V gene has CDR1 SQVTM and CDR2 ANQGSEA. Losses at the gene ends were 7 bases for V and 1 base for J; bases not matched to a gene: 13. Here the CDR3 reads CSALGVGGKSNQPQHF. The CDR3 DNA sequence: TGCAGCGCCCTCGGGGTAGGGGGCAAGAGCAATCAGCCCCAGCATTTT.

V gene TRBV29-1 combines with J gene TRBJ2-5; D gene unclear. Germline CDR1 is SQVTM and CDR2 is ANQGSEA. The CDR3 is 11 residues long. V was clipped by 0 bases and J by 5 bases, with 4 bases between them. Here the CDR3 DNA reads TGCAGCGTTGAAGATCAGGAGACCCAGTACTTC. Translation gives CSVEDQETQYF.

The chain carries TRBV12-3 or TRBV12-4 and TRBJ1-6; D is possibly TRBD1 (6 bases). The CDR3 is 14 residues long. The ends were cut back, 4 bases at V and 8 bases at J, with 12 bases in the middle. The chain's CDR3 is CASSSQGEHSPLHF. The CDR3, as DNA: TGTGCCAGCAGTTCACAGGGTGAGCATTCACCCCTCCACTTT.

The chain couples TRBV4-2 to TRBJ2-1; no clear D. Germline V CDR1 and CDR2: LGHNA, YNFKEQ. V was pared by 0 bases and J by 2 bases, with 5 bases between. This CDR3 is built from 14 residues. In nucleotides, the CDR3 is TGTGCCAGCAGCCAAGATCTGGCCTACAATGAGCAGTTCTTC. Its protein is CASSQDLAYNEQFF.

The V call is TRBV29-1, the J call TRBJ1-1; D is uncertain. This CDR3 contains 12 residues. CDR1 is SQVTM and CDR2 is ANQGSEA in the germline V gene. The V end was cut by 7 bases, the J end by 2 bases, with 11 bases between. CDR3 nucleotides: TGCAGCGGTAACCGACCCAACACTGAAGCTTTCTTT. It specifies CSGNRPNTEAFF.